The clone carrying this TCR beta chain was recorded a few times. Germline V CDR1 and CDR2: SGHNT, YYREEE (reference sequence). CDR3 length equals 15 residues. J gave up 7 bases and V 1 base, and 2 bases lay outside the gene matches. The sample comes from a study of blood T cell repertoires in COVID-19. Study-level information: Samples of COVID-19 (acute and convalescent) were obtained from the United States, Italy and Spain. The analysed material was cDNA or gDNA that came from T cells, B-cell-depleted T cells, or PBMCs.

Per the authors' pipeline: Estimates of nucleated cell counts were drawn from the amplification of reference gene primers. Libraries were prepared by immunoSEQ multiplex PCR; TCRdb keeps only in-frame clonotypes and omits some of them. That table is the source of V, J and clone size, and D and trimming were worked out from the DNA. This table holds 300,000 to 400,000 clones, around 88% found once. The sequence was collected from a man aged 25-45 years with active or convalescent COVID-19. The material sequenced was peripheral blood. This sequence joins TRBV5-4 and TRBJ2-1; 13 positions agree with TRBD2. CDR3 residues: CASSLRLAGGNEQFF. In nucleotides, the CDR3 is TGTGCCAGCAGCTTGAGACTAGCGGGAGGTAATGAGCAGTTCTTC.